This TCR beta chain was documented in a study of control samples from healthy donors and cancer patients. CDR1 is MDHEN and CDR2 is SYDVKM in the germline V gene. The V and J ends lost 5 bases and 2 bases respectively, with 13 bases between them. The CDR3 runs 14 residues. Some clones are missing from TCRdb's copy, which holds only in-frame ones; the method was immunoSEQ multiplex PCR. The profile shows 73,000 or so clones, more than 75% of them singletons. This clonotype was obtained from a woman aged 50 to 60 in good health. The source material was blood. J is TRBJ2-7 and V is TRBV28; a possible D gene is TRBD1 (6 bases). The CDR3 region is CASSPRTVAYEQYF. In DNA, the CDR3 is TGTGCCAGCAGTCCCCGGACAGTCGCCTACGAGCAGTACTTC.